Described below is a single T cell receptor beta chain sequence and its context. Some clones are missing from TCRdb's copy, which holds only in-frame ones; the method was immunoSEQ multiplex PCR. The sample consists of some 39,000 clones, over 80% of them appearing once. The data stem from a study of T cell changes during pregnancy in multiple sclerosis. V was clipped by 3 bases and J by 2 bases, with 9 bases between them. The CDR3 runs to 14 residues. CDR1 SGHAT and CDR2 FQDESV come from the germline V gene (reference sequence). The chain is built from TRBV11-1 and TRBJ2-3, with D hard to call. This TCR came from a female donor in good health, enrolled as a control in a pregnancy study. The starting material was CD4+ T cells from peripheral blood mononuclear cells, obtained in the third trimester of pregnancy. In DNA, the CDR3 is TGTGCCAGCAGCTTCAGGCAATCCACAGATACGCAGTATTTT. It codes for CASSFRQSTDTQYF.